Detailed here is one T cell receptor beta chain. Some clones are missing from TCRdb's copy, which holds only in-frame ones; the method was immunoSEQ multiplex PCR. Of some 170,000 clones detected, 85% to 95% appear once; the ten largest clones hold under 2%. V lost 0 bases, J lost 3 bases, and 10 bases lay in between. The CDR3 consists of 15 residues. Per germline, CDR1 SGDLS and CDR2 YYNGEE. These data belong to a study of blood T cell repertoires in COVID-19. The chain has TRBV9 and TRBJ2-1, with D perhaps matching TRBD2 (6 bases). This TCR was sampled from a woman aged 55 to 70 with COVID-19, enrolled during active disease. The material sequenced was peripheral blood. The chain's CDR3 is CASSVGGDFYNEQFF. The CDR3 DNA sequence: TGTGCCAGCAGCGTAGGGGGGGACTTCTACAATGAGCAGTTCTTC.